This is a list of T cell receptor beta chains from one sample in a study of human T cells and chemical hapten exposure. TCRdb passed the RACE reads through MiXCR, listing each CDR3 protein once. The data contain 120,000 or so distinct CDR3 sequences, around an eighth of them singletons. The sequencing here drew on whole blood, taken in connection with sensitization to the hapten diphenylcyclopropenone (DPC). These receptors were taken from a woman between 18 and 29 years old with alopecia areata. Some clones in this sample may be carry-over from other donors' samples. The CDR3 runs from the conserved cysteine through the conserved F or W. A D gene is named only where the DNA matches it firmly. Some rows have no size entry. The others give once, few or many, or a class for an expanded clone.

12,TRBD1,TRBV5-1,TRBJ1-1,few,CASSQGTGEAFF,TGCGCCAGCTCACAGGGGACCGGTGAAGCTTTCTTT
15,-,TRBV29-1,TRBJ1-3,-,CSVEDRAGAGNTIYF,TGCAGCGTTGAAGATCGCGCGGGGGCCGGAAACACCATATATTTT
13,TRBD1,TRBV27,TRBJ2-1,few,CASSLGTANEQFF,TGTGCCAGCAGTCTAGGGACAGCCAATGAGCAGTTCTTC
13,-,TRBV12-3/TRBV12-4,TRBJ2-7,many,CASSLNSLGEQYF,TGTGCCAGCAGTTTGAATTCCCTTGGAGAGCAGTACTTC
16,TRBD2,TRBV12-3/TRBV12-4,TRBJ2-2,-,CATQIARGGAPGELFF,TGTGCCACCCAAATTGCACGCGGGGGGGCCCCCGGGGAGCTGTTTTTT
16,TRBD2,TRBV5-1,TRBJ2-5,many,CASSLTSGGLQETQYF,TGCGCCAGCAGCTTGACTAGCGGGGGCTTGCAAGAGACCCAGTACTTC
16,-,TRBV27,TRBJ2-2,-,CASSGVAGLVTGELFF,TGTGCCAGCAGTGGGGTGGCAGGGCTGGTTACCGGGGAGCTGTTTTTT
14,-,TRBV12-3/TRBV12-4,TRBJ1-6,few,CASSGTVKNSPLHF,TGTGCCAGCAGTGGAACCGTGAAGAACTCACCCCTCCACTTT
12,-,TRBV6-6,TRBJ2-1,few,CASSRGAIEQFF,TGTGCCAGCAGCAGGGGGGCGATTGAGCAGTTCTTC
12,-,TRBV29-1,TRBJ1-3,-,CSVSSSGNTIYF,TGCAGCGTTTCGAGCTCTGGAAACACCATATATTTT
14,-,TRBV7-3,TRBJ2-1,-,CASSYTGGLGEQFF,TGTGCCAGCAGCTACACGGGCGGTCTGGGTGAGCAGTTCTTC
17,TRBD2,TRBV14,TRBJ2-5,many,CASSQEVPGLEGGTQYF,TGTGCCAGCAGCCAAGAGGTCCCGGGACTAGAAGGGGGGACCCAGTACTTC
14,TRBD2,TRBV5-5,TRBJ2-5,-,CASSSGRVVETQYF,TGTGCCAGCAGCTCTGGGAGGGTTGTGGAGACCCAGTACTTC
15,-,TRBV7-9,TRBJ1-3,-,CASSLVRGAGNTIYF,TGTGCCAGCAGCTTAGTCCGAGGGGCTGGAAACACCATATATTTT
16,-,TRBV11-2,TRBJ2-3,many,CASSLEDINQADTQYF,TGTGCCAGCAGCTTAGAGGACATCAACCAGGCAGATACGCAGTATTTT
12,-,TRBV6-2/TRBV6-3,TRBJ2-7,-,CASSYSPLEQYF,TGTGCCAGCAGTTACTCCCCGTTGGAGCAGTACTTC
16,-,TRBV7-6,TRBJ2-2,few,CASSRFDGPNTGELFF,TGTGCCAGCAGCAGATTTGACGGCCCGAACACCGGGGAGCTGTTTTTT
13,-,TRBV7-6,TRBJ1-5,many,CASSLAGGFPSVF,TGTGCCAGCAGCTTAGCGGGGGGTTTCCCGTCGGTTTTT
18,TRBD2,TRBV4-3,TRBJ2-1,-,CASSRELSGGPRYNEQFF,TGCGCCAGCAGCCGAGAACTTAGCGGGGGGCCGCGTTACAATGAGCAGTTCTTC
11,-,TRBV2,TRBJ2-2,-,CATLITGELFF,TGTGCCACTTTAATTACCGGGGAGCTGTTTTTT
12,-,TRBV12-3/TRBV12-4,TRBJ2-1,-,CASSLVSGRQFF,TGTGCCAGCAGTTTAGTTAGTGGTAGGCAGTTCTTC
16,-,TRBV5-5,TRBJ1-2,-,CASSLGLDGTITGYTF,TGTGCCAGCAGCTTGGGGCTGGACGGGACAATAACTGGCTACACCTTC
13,-,TRBV20-1,TRBJ1-2,-,CSAYEDGYYGYTF,TGCAGTGCTTACGAGGACGGGTACTATGGCTACACCTTC
16,-,TRBV29-1,TRBJ1-1,-,CSAPAPPGGSDTEALF,TGCAGCGCCCCTGCCCCCCCCGGGGGCTCGGACACTGAAGCTCTCTTT
11,-,TRBV20-1,TRBJ1-1,few,CSARDPTEAFF,TGCAGTGCTAGAGATCCGACTGAAGCTTTCTTT
16,TRBD1,TRBV6-6,TRBJ1-1,many,CASSPHRGQGNTEAFF,TGTGCCAGCAGCCCCCACAGGGGGCAGGGGAACACTGAAGCTTTCTTT
19,TRBD1,TRBV11-2,TRBJ2-3,-,CASSLDKRPGQGSTDTQYF,TGTGCCAGCAGCTTAGACAAACGACCGGGACAGGGCAGCACAGATACGCAGTATTTT